This T cell receptor beta chain was documented in a study of cytotoxic CD8 clonotypes in ibrutinib-treated CLL. Germline V gene lookup returns CDR1 KGHSH and CDR2 LQKENI. This CDR3 comprises 12 residues. Trimming removed 2 bases from V and 5 bases from J, with 6 bases in between. Sequenced by immunoSEQ multiplex PCR; TCRdb stores in-frame clones only, minus some. The sample shows about 160,000 clones, roughly 86% of them seen only once. The clonotype originates from a human donor with chronic lymphocytic leukemia. The sequencing used PBMCs, collected after 12 months of ibrutinib treatment. This chain connects TRBV18 to TRBJ2-5, with D perhaps TRBD2 (6 bases). The CDR3, as DNA: TGTGCCAGCTCACCAGGGAGGGAGACCCAGTACTTC. Residues: CASSPGRETQYF.